The following is a T cell receptor (beta chain) sequence with its context. The sample carries other DNA sequences with the same CDR3. V was shortened by 0 bases and J by 5 bases, with 8 bases between the two germline ends. Germline lookup yields CDR1 SGHNT and CDR2 YYREEE (reference sequence). This CDR3 is built from 13 residues. This entry comes from a study of shared clonotypes between healthy human individuals. Profiled with immunoSEQ multiplex PCR; TCRdb holds only in-frame clones, not every one. The data show around 2,000,000 clones, about 94% seen once. Terminally differentiated effector memory CD45RA+ cells were excluded from the naive CD8 cells, which were CD45RO-negative and positively selected for CCR7.

This receptor was taken from a man younger than 35 in good health. Source material: naive CD8+ T cells sorted from blood. This chain connects TRBV5-4 to TRBJ2-5; D might be TRBD1 (6 bases). DNA of the CDR3: TGTGCCAGCAGCTTGGACAGGGAGGAGACCCAGTACTTC. Its protein product is CASSLDREETQYF. Together with reference TRBV5-4 and TRBJ2-5, the CDR3 gives the full variable domain: ETGVTQSPTHLIKTRGQQVTLRCSSQSGHNTVSWYQQALGQGPQFIFQYYREEENGRGNFPPRFSGLQFPNYSSELNVNALELDDSALYLCASSLDREETQYFGPGTRLLVL.